This T cell receptor beta chain was sequenced for a study of blood T cells in healthy people across ages. For the study at large: For every two T cells, template switching captured about one barcoded beta molecule. Regarding the study as a whole: Researchers report that TCR beta diversity correlated strongly with naive T cell percentage. Versus aged donors, long-lived donors had higher diversity and more naive CD4+ cells.

Sample-barcoded 5' priming and a J-beta primer mix drove a second PCR of roughly 6 to 12 cycles. TCRdb re-derived calls from the 5' RACE reads in MiXCR, one entry per CDR3 protein. Here the sample spans approximately 1,700,000 distinct CDR3 sequences, about 39% being singletons. Germline V lookup: CDR1 KGHDR, CDR2 SFDVKD. The CDR3 totals 15 residues. Trimming left V 3 bases short and J 2 bases short, with 12 bases between. About this clonotype: No antigen is known for it.

Sequencing input: blood. The sequence was collected from a human donor in good health. V and J are TRBV24-1 and TRBJ2-5, with D maybe TRBD2 (5 bases). As DNA, the CDR3 is TGTGCCACCAGTGATGCCGGAGCGGTGCAAGAGACCCAGTACTTC. It yields the protein CATSDAGAVQETQYF.